The present T cell receptor (beta chain) was sequenced within a study of OX40 agonist ivuxolimab in advanced cancers. For the study at large: The mean age was 60 years, ranging from about 20 to 79, with 80% to 85% of participants male.

This table comes from immunoSEQ multiplex PCR, and its TCRdb copy is limited to in-frame clones, with some not included. The repertoire holds 38,000 or so clones, with around 87% as singletons. Trimming took 6 bases from V and 6 from J, leaving 21 bases between them. CDR3 length equals 15 residues. Germline assignment: CDR1 LGHNA and CDR2 YSLEER. This sequence joins TRBV4-3 and TRBJ2-7, with unresolved D. The source was CD4+ or CD8+ T cells sorted from blood, collected in a trial of the OX40 agonist ivuxolimab. This clonotype was obtained from an adult with an advanced solid tumor such as melanoma, head and neck, liver or kidney cancer. DNA of the CDR3: TGCGCCAGCAGTCGTTATTCCAACAAGGGTGGCGAGCAGTACTTC. Translation gives CASSRYSNKGGEQYF.